The 15 T cell receptor beta chains below all came from one sample that was sequenced in a study of Graves' ophthalmopathy and Graves' hyperthyroidism (dated by TCRdb to the late 2010s). Sequencing instrument: Illumina HiSeq 2000. TCR beta CDR3 regions were amplified from RNA transcripts for repertoire sequencing. The first round of RT-PCR was done with HTBI primers and the Qiagen OneStep RT-PCR kit, and was followed by a second round of multiplex PCR, then size selection and purification. The public sequencing data were trimmed at Q25 with fastp and processed into clonotypes with MiXCR by TCRdb, which kept only in-frame beta chains. For every CDR3 protein sequence, its rows merge into one entry that carries the most common genes and DNA. This sample is represented by approximately 540,000 distinct CDR3 sequences; approximately 37% of them were singletons. The ten top clones hold around 4% of the sample.

The sequencing sample was made of peripheral blood or thyroid tissue (not recorded which). These receptors came from an adult man with Graves' hyperthyroidism.

The CDR3 DNA reads TGTGCCAGCAGGGATACAGGGGGCGCGTATCGCTACACCTTC. Translating it yields CASRDTGGAYRYTF. The V call is TRBV2, the J call TRBJ1-2, with TRBD1 matching 9 bases. CDR1 SNHLY and CDR2 FYNNEI come from the germline V gene. The V and J ends lost 6 bases and 9 bases, in that order; junction bases with no gene match: 11. This CDR3 is 14 amino acids long.

The chain employs TRBV20-1 and TRBJ1-2; 9 positions agree with TRBD1. This CDR3 has 13 amino acids. Germline V lookup: CDR1 DFQATT, CDR2 SNEGSKA (reference sequence). V was clipped by 3 bases and J by 6 bases; unmatched bases: 5. CDR3 nucleotide sequence: TGCAGTGCTAGGTCGGGACAGGGAGATGGCTACACCTTC. This translates into CSARSGQGDGYTF.

This chain joins TRBV9 and TRBJ1-6; no clear D. Deletions cut 0 bases from V and 8 bases from J, with 12 bases between. This CDR3 spans 15 amino acids. Germline V CDR1 and CDR2: SGDLS, YYNGEE. CDR3 nucleotides: TGTGCCAGCAGCGTAGGGTCAGGCAAAGATTCACCCCTCCACTTT. Its protein is CASSVGSGKDSPLHF.

This clonotype turned up a few times. The rearrangement uses TRBV5-6 and TRBJ2-7; no clear D. The CDR3 spans 14 residues. Germline-derived CDR1 and CDR2 are SGHDT and YYEEEE. V shed 4 bases and J shed 2 bases, with 13 bases lying between them. CDR3 DNA: TGTGCCAGCAGCCTAGGCCCTCCCCCCTACGAGCAGTACTTC. Amino acid sequence: CASSLGPPPYEQYF.

The chain uses TRBV19 and TRBJ1-2; 10 bases are a match to TRBD1. CDR1 is LNHDA and CDR2 is SQIVND in the germline V gene (reference sequence). This CDR3 has 16 amino acids. Unmatched junction bases numbered 5, after V lost 2 bases and J lost 2 bases. DNA for the CDR3: TGTGCCAGTAGTATATTACCGGGACAGGGGAACTATGGCTACACCTTC. Residues: CASSILPGQGNYGYTF.

This clonotype was seen a single time. This chain uses TRBV29-1 with TRBJ1-1; D is unresolved. Germline lookup yields CDR1 SQVTM and CDR2 ANQGSEA. The V and J ends lost 8 bases and 1 base respectively, with 14 bases between them. The CDR3 is 13 residues long. The CDR3 bases are TGCAGCAGCCCCCGGGAGTGGAACACTGAAGCTTTCTTT. Its protein product is CSSPREWNTEAFF.

This clonotype has at least ten counts. The V call is TRBV29-1, the J call TRBJ1-1; 10 nucleotides agree with TRBD1. Looked up from germline, CDR1 is SQVTM and CDR2 is ANQGSEA. This CDR3 is 14 amino acids long. The V segment lost 6 bases and the J segment 0 bases; nucleotides outside the gene matches: 4. The CDR3 nucleotides read TGCAGCGTGATGACAGGGGGCGTGAACACTGAAGCTTTCTTT. Its protein product is CSVMTGGVNTEAFF.

The rearrangement joins TRBV7-9 to TRBJ2-7, with TRBD1 identical over 12 bases. Trimming at V came to 2 bases and at J to 2 bases, leaving 4 bases not matched to a gene. This CDR3 is 16 amino acids long. Per the germline V gene, CDR1 is SEHNR and CDR2 is FQNEAQ (reference sequence). Written as DNA, the CDR3 is TGTGCCAGCAGCTTAAAGGGACAGGGGGCCCCCTACGAGCAGTACTTC. Protein product: CASSLKGQGAPYEQYF.

There are many counts of this clonotype. This rearrangement joins TRBV4-1 to TRBJ2-7; D is perhaps TRBD2 (5 bases). Germline lookup yields CDR1 MGHRA and CDR2 YSYEKL. The CDR3 has 15 amino acids. The germline V and J ends were trimmed by 0 bases and 4 bases, with 13 bases remaining between them. The CDR3 region is CASSQEGTRWYEQYF. The CDR3 DNA follows: TGCGCCAGCAGCCAAGAAGGTACTAGATGGTACGAGCAGTACTTC.

Only a few counts were recorded for this clonotype. The chain combines TRBV7-9 with TRBJ2-1; perhaps TRBD2 as D (5 bases). Between the trimmed V and J ends, which lost 5 bases and 0 bases, there was a span of 8 bases. The CDR3 contains 14 residues. CDR1 and CDR2 (germline): SEHNR, FQNEAQ (reference sequence). The CDR3 DNA reads as TGTGCCAGCAGCCCAACTAGCTCCTACAATGAGCAGTTCTTC. Amino acid sequence: CASSPTSSYNEQFF.

A single count supports this clonotype. This chain links TRBV29-1 with TRBJ2-5; D is unresolved. The CDR3 length is 9 residues. Trimming cost V 8 bases and J 5 bases, with 6 bases left between them. Germline V gene data show CDR1 as SQVTM and CDR2 as ANQGSEA. The CDR3 coding sequence is TGCAGCTTAATGGAGACCCAGTACTTC. As protein: CSLMETQYF.

The J gene is TRBJ2-2, the V gene TRBV2; 11 bases are shared with TRBD2. The CDR3 extends over 15 amino acids. The trim removed 7 bases at V and 7 bases at J, leaving 8 bases unmatched. From germline, CDR1 is SNHLY and CDR2 FYNNEI. CDR3 DNA sequence: TGTGCCAGCATTGTATTAGCGGGAGGGCTCGGGGAGCTGTTTTTT. It codes for CASIVLAGGLGELFF.

The chain links TRBV2 to TRBJ1-4; 9 nucleotides match TRBD1. CDR3 size: 13 residues. CDR1 is SNHLY, CDR2 FYNNEI, per germline. Losses at the gene ends were 7 bases for V and 7 bases for J; bases not matched to a gene: 4. The CDR3 loop is CASNTGGPEKLFF. The CDR3 nucleotides are TGTGCCAGCAACACAGGGGGCCCTGAAAAACTGTTTTTT.

In this sample, this clonotype turned up a few times. J is TRBJ1-2 and V is TRBV28; D uncertain. Trimming shortened V by 9 bases and J by 2 bases, and 7 bases separated the two germline ends. The CDR3 length is 11 residues. The germline V gene encodes CDR1 MDHEN and CDR2 SYDVKM. The CDR3 DNA reads as TGTGCCAGTAATGGAAACTATGGCTACACCTTC. This gives the protein CASNGNYGYTF.

This clonotype has a count of ten or more. The chain uses TRBV10-3 and TRBJ2-2; no clear D. The CDR3 has 12 residues. Per the germline V gene, CDR1 is ENHRY and CDR2 is SYGVKD. V was shortened by 6 bases and J by 9 bases, with 11 bases between the two germline ends. This CDR3 is CAISQIDRELFF. The CDR3 DNA sequence: TGTGCCATCAGCCAAATCGACCGGGAGCTGTTTTTT.